These 2 T cell receptor beta chains originate from one sample sequenced in a study of blood T cell repertoires in COVID-19. Libraries were prepared by immunoSEQ multiplex PCR; TCRdb keeps only in-frame clonotypes and omits some of them. The table records approximately 220,000 clones, roughly 89% of them present only once. The sequencing sample was made of PBMCs or T cells enriched from blood (not recorded which). The receptors were sampled from a woman in her thirties with acute COVID-19.

The rearrangement joins TRBV28 to TRBJ2-1; D is unclear. Deletions cut 5 bases from V and 4 bases from J, with 9 bases between. CDR3 length: 13 amino acids. Germline values: CDR1 MDHEN, CDR2 SYDVKM. CDR3 nucleotides: TGTGCCAGCAGTGCGGTCCGTTACAATGAGCAGTTCTTC. This sequence encodes CASSAVRYNEQFF.

V gene TRBV6-1 combines with J gene TRBJ2-4; possibly TRBD2 for D (5 bases). Germline V gene data show CDR1 as MNHNS and CDR2 as SASEGT. Between the trimmed V and J ends, which lost 2 bases and 8 bases, there was a span of 16 bases. The CDR3 length is 15 residues. The CDR3 spells CASSEIVGVLDIQYF. The CDR3 bases are TGTGCCAGCAGTGAAATAGTCGGGGTTCTGGACATTCAGTACTTC.